Sequencing of this T cell receptor beta chain was carried out in a study of blood T cell repertoires in COVID-19. Study details: Collection of acute and convalescent COVID-19 samples took place in the United States, Italy and Spain. From T cells, B-cell-depleted T cells, or PBMCs came the material, which was cDNA or gDNA.

In the source study's methods: Amplification from reference gene primers served as the basis for estimated nucleated cell counts. Sequencing was performed with immunoSEQ multiplex PCR; in TCRdb, only in-frame clones are kept and a portion is missing. V, J and clone size are those of that table, while D and trimming were read from the DNA. The sample records more than 75,000 clones, 75% to 90% being singletons. There are 14 residues in the CDR3. Germline-derived CDR1 and CDR2 are ENHRY and SYGVKD. V dropped 0 bases and J dropped 7 bases, with 12 bases sitting between them. This TCR derives from an elderly woman with active or convalescent COVID-19. The chain uses TRBV10-3 and TRBJ1-2, with a possible D match to TRBD1 (5 bases). Sequencing used peripheral blood. The CDR3 bases are TGTGCCATCAGTGAGTCCTCAGGGATCGTTGGCTACACCTTC. It encodes CAISESSGIVGYTF.